The 30 T cell receptor beta chains below all came from one sample that was sequenced in a study of blood T cell repertoires in COVID-19. Sequencing used immunoSEQ multiplex PCR; TCRdb keeps in-frame clones, though not all of them. The data hold fewer than 250,000 clones, with under 90% observed a single time. Sample: peripheral blood. The receptors here all came from a man in his fifties or sixties with acute or convalescent COVID-19.

Concerning this clone: One end of the junction does not line up with germline, which may come from a read error. This chain links TRBV6-6 with TRBJ2-2; 7 nucleotides match TRBD1. The CDR3 extends over 15 amino acids. Germline assignment: CDR1 MNHNY and CDR2 SVGAGI (reference sequence). CDR3 DNA: TGTGCCAGCAGCACCCGGGACAGAACCACCGGGAAGCTGTTTTTT. It encodes CASSTRDRTTGKLFF.

The V call is TRBV20-1, the J call TRBJ1-3, with 7 positions matching TRBD1. Losses at the gene ends were 3 bases for V and 3 bases for J; bases not matched to a gene: 11. The germline gives CDR1 DFQATT, CDR2 SNEGSKA (reference sequence). CDR3 length: 16 amino acids. The CDR3 sequence is CSASGLQGMDGNTIYF. The CDR3 region has the DNA TGCAGTGCTAGTGGGCTACAGGGGATGGATGGAAACACCATATATTTT.

The V gene is TRBV9, the J gene TRBJ1-2, with 7 bases that match TRBD1. Unmatched junction bases numbered 18, after V lost 7 bases and J lost 3 bases. Germline CDR1 is SGDLS and CDR2 is YYNGEE. CDR3 length equals 17 residues. CDR3 nucleotide sequence: TGTGCCAGCGATAACAGGGGCCCCAGGGTCGTTGACTATGGCTACACCTTC. This sequence encodes CASDNRGPRVVDYGYTF.

The rearrangement uses TRBV5-4 and TRBJ1-1; 9 nucleotides match TRBD1. CDR3 size: 15 residues. Germline assignment: CDR1 SGHNT and CDR2 YYREEE (reference sequence). J lost 7 bases, V lost 0 bases, and 7 bases had no gene match. CDR3 bases: TGTGCCAGCAGCTTGGGGGGGGACAGGGACATTGAAGCTTTCTTT. It encodes CASSLGGDRDIEAFF.

This clone was seen once. This chain joins TRBV7-9 and TRBJ1-6; a possible D gene is TRBD1 (5 bases). Germline loops: CDR1 SEHNR, CDR2 FQNEAQ (reference sequence). CDR3 length: 15 amino acids. Trimming removed 1 base from V and 6 bases from J, with 10 bases in between. Here the CDR3 reads CASSLVGGANSPLHF. The CDR3 bases are TGTGCCAGCAGCTTAGTAGGAGGGGCTAATTCACCCCTCCACTTT. The full variable domain, completed using reference TRBV7-9 and TRBJ1-6, is DTGVSQNPRHKITKRGQNVTFRCDPISEHNRLYWYRQTLGQGPEFLTYFQNEAQLEKSRLLSDRFSAERPKGSFSTLEIQRTEQGDSAMYLCASSLVGGANSPLHFGNGTRLTVT.

The J gene is TRBJ1-5, the V gene TRBV30; D gene uncertain. The CDR3 is 13 amino acids. From germline, CDR1 is GTSNPN and CDR2 SVGIG (reference sequence). V was trimmed by 2 bases and J by 3 bases, leaving 8 bases between them. This CDR3 is CAWSTQINQPQHF. In DNA, the CDR3 is TGTGCCTGGAGTACACAGATCAATCAGCCCCAGCATTTT.

This clone was seen a few times. The rearrangement links TRBV11-1 to TRBJ1-1, with D possibly matching TRBD1 (5 bases). CDR3 length equals 14 residues. Germline V lookup: CDR1 SGHAT, CDR2 FQDESV (reference sequence). V lost 5 bases and J 4 bases, leaving 14 bases between the germline ends. CDR3 sequence (DNA): TGTGCCAGCAGCACATTTTTGGGGGGCACTGAAGCTTTCTTT. Translated: CASSTFLGGTEAFF. The full variable domain, its missing parts supplied by reference TRBV11-1 and TRBJ1-1, is EAEVAQSPRYKITEKSQAVAFWCDPISGHATLYWYRQILGQGPELLVQFQDESVVDDSQLPKDRFSAERLKGVDSTLKIQPAELGDSAMYLCASSTFLGGTEAFFGQGTRLTVV.

The chain joins TRBV9 to TRBJ2-3, with 12 bases lining up with TRBD2. V shed 5 bases and J 6 bases; nucleotides not matched to a gene: 7. CDR1 and CDR2 from the germline V gene are SGDLS and YYNGEE. The CDR3 runs to 15 residues. CDR3 in DNA: TGTGCCAGCAGTGGTGGACTAGCGGGGCCGGATACGCAGTATTTT. Amino acid sequence: CASSGGLAGPDTQYF.

This clone was found once. In the same sample, other DNA sequences code for this CDR3. This CDR3 is CASSPGTGAYEQYF. As DNA, the CDR3 is TGTGCCAGCTCACCAGGGACAGGCGCCTACGAGCAGTACTTC. This chain joins TRBV18 and TRBJ2-7; TRBD1 matches at 8 bases. The germline V gene has CDR1 KGHSH and CDR2 LQKENI. V lost 2 bases, J lost 2 bases, and 2 bases stayed unmatched. This CDR3 is built from 14 residues.

This clone was seen only once. The J gene is TRBJ1-1, the V gene TRBV5-1; D is ambiguous. The V and J ends lost 5 bases and 1 base respectively, with 9 bases between them. Germline values: CDR1 SGHRS, CDR2 YFSETQ. The CDR3 extends over 13 amino acids. Here the CDR3 reads CASRQDTNTEAFF. The DNA for the CDR3 is TGCGCCAGCAGACAAGACACGAACACTGAAGCTTTCTTT.

The chain uses TRBV27 and TRBJ2-1; no clear D. V was pared by 11 bases and J by 0 bases, with 5 bases between. The CDR3 contains 11 residues. CDR1 and CDR2 (germline): MNHEY, SMNVEV (reference sequence). The CDR3 nucleotides read TGTGCCGCTAGCTCCTACAATGAGCAGTTCTTC. Translating it yields CAASSYNEQFF.

This clone was seen more than once but under ten times. This chain links TRBV15 with TRBJ2-2; 14 bases line up with TRBD2. Trimming took 5 bases from V and 3 from J; bases not matched to a gene: 14. In germline, CDR1 is LNHNV, CDR2 YYDKDF (reference sequence). CDR3 length: 20 residues. CDR3: CATSPPSTGLAGEDTGELFF. In nucleotides, the CDR3 is TGTGCCACCAGCCCCCCTAGTACGGGACTAGCGGGGGAGGACACCGGGGAGCTGTTTTTT.

The chain carries TRBV5-1 and TRBJ2-2, with TRBD1 matching over 7 bases. Germline CDR1 is SGHRS and CDR2 is YFSETQ. Trimming at V came to 5 bases and at J to 1 base, leaving 2 bases not matched to a gene. This CDR3 contains 14 residues. The CDR3: CASRRQGNTGELFF. The CDR3 DNA reads TGCGCCAGCAGGAGACAGGGGAACACCGGGGAGCTGTTTTTT.

This clone was seen just once. This rearrangement joins TRBV5-6 to TRBJ1-2, with TRBD1 as a possible D gene (6 bases). Trimming stripped 1 base from V and 3 bases from J, with 7 bases between. Germline V gene lookup returns CDR1 SGHDT and CDR2 YYEEEE. The CDR3 contains 13 residues. CDR3: CASSLWTDYGYTF. The CDR3, as DNA: TGTGCCAGCAGCTTGTGGACAGACTATGGCTACACCTTC.

The chain links TRBV6-5 to TRBJ1-5; D might be TRBD1 (6 bases). Germline V gives CDR1 MNHEY, CDR2 SVGAGI. Deletions cut 7 bases from V and 4 bases from J, with 17 bases between. This CDR3 contains 15 residues. In DNA form, the CDR3 reads TGTGCCAGCACCGTGACAGGCGGTAATAATCAGCCCCAGCATTTT. This codes for CASTVTGGNNQPQHF.

This rearrangement joins TRBV28 to TRBJ1-4; 7 positions agree with TRBD1. The CDR3 is 16 residues long. Trimming cost V 5 bases and J 7 bases; bases outside gene matches: 13. The germline V gene has CDR1 MDHEN and CDR2 SYDVKM. The DNA for the CDR3 is TGTGCCAGCAGTCCTTCGGACGGCCAGGGGGGTGAAAAACTGTTTTTT. This gives the protein CASSPSDGQGGEKLFF. Variable domain in full (rest from reference TRBV28 and TRBJ1-4): DVKVTQSSRYLVKRTGEKVFLECVQDMDHENMFWYRQDPGLGLRLIYFSYDVKMKEKGDIPEGYSVSREKKERFSLILESASTNQTSMYLCASSPSDGQGGEKLFFGSGTQLSVL.

The chain links TRBV10-1 to TRBJ2-1; TRBD1 aligns across 11 bases. CDR3 length: 15 residues. Trimming took 6 bases from V and 14 from J; bases not matched to a gene: 15. The V gene's germline CDR1 is WNHNN and CDR2 SYGVQD (reference sequence). The CDR3 DNA reads as TGCGCCAGCAGCCCTGGGGGGACAGGGGGTTTTCAGGAGTTCTTC. Its translation: CASSPGGTGGFQEFF.

The rearrangement links TRBV15 to TRBJ2-2, with D tentatively TRBD2 (5 bases). V was clipped by 0 bases and J by 1 base, with 9 bases between them. Germline assignment: CDR1 LNHNV and CDR2 YYDKDF (reference sequence). This CDR3 is 16 amino acids long. This chain's CDR3 is CATSREDSLNTGELFF. In DNA form, the CDR3 reads TGTGCCACCAGCAGAGAGGACTCTCTGAACACCGGGGAGCTGTTTTTT.

V and J are TRBV20-1 and TRBJ1-5; perhaps TRBD1 as D (5 bases). The CDR3 totals 19 residues. CDR1 DFQATT and CDR2 SNEGSKA come from the germline V gene (reference sequence). V was pared by 3 bases and J by 2 bases, with 26 bases between. In nucleotides, the CDR3 is TGCAGTGCTAGTAGGGTCGGGACTCCAGCCCTCTGGGGCAATCAGCCCCAGCATTTT. Protein product: CSASRVGTPALWGNQPQHF.

This clone came up a few times. The gene calls are TRBV27 and TRBJ1-2; 11 bases map to TRBD1. The CDR3 loop spans 16 amino acids. Per germline, CDR1 MNHEY and CDR2 SMNVEV (reference sequence). V shed 3 bases and J 9 bases; nucleotides not matched to a gene: 12. DNA of the CDR3: TGTGCCAGCAGTTTTAGGGACAGGGGGAATCTATGGAGCTACACCTTC. This gives the protein CASSFRDRGNLWSYTF.

The chain combines TRBV18 with TRBJ1-1; no clear D. The CDR3 totals 15 residues. Trimming removed 1 base at V and 4 bases at J, with 13 bases between. Germline CDR1 KGHSH, CDR2 LQKENI. The CDR3: CASSPLMGGGTEAFF. DNA of the CDR3: TGTGCCAGCTCACCACTCATGGGAGGTGGCACTGAAGCTTTCTTT.

The rearrangement joins TRBV12-3 or TRBV12-4 to TRBJ1-1, with unresolved D. V was pared by 4 bases and J by 10 bases, with 7 bases between. The CDR3 has 10 residues. The CDR3 nucleotides read TGTGCCAGCAGTTATTCCCGAGCTTTCTTT. Encoded protein: CASSYSRAFF.

V usage is TRBV5-4 and J usage is TRBJ1-4; D gene unclear. The length of the CDR3 is 16 residues. Trimming took off 2 bases at V and 1 base at J, with 12 bases between the two ends. CDR1 is SGHNT and CDR2 is YYREEE in the germline V gene (reference sequence). The CDR3 region has the DNA TGTGCCAGCAGCTTCATGGGGAGAGAAACTAATGAAAAACTGTTTTTT. Protein product: CASSFMGRETNEKLFF.

A single count supports this clone. The CDR3 here is CASRPTTGSNSPLHF. The CDR3 DNA reads TGCGCCAGCAGGCCTACGACAGGGTCCAATTCACCCCTCCACTTT. This sequence joins TRBV5-1 and TRBJ1-6; 7 bases line up with TRBD1. After removal of 5 bases from V and 7 bases from J, the junction contained 9 bases not matched to a gene. Germline CDR1 SGHRS, CDR2 YFSETQ. The CDR3 consists of 15 residues. The full variable domain, in which reference TRBV5-1 and TRBJ1-6 provide the parts outside the CDR3, is KAGVTQTPRYLIKTRGQQVTLSCSPISGHRSVSWYQQTPGQGLQFLFEYFSETQRNKGNFPGRFSGRQFSNSRSEMNVSTLELGDSALYLCASRPTTGSNSPLHFGNGTRLTVT.

The chain combines TRBV7-6 with TRBJ2-2; D is possibly TRBD2 (7 bases). The CDR3 sequence is 17 residues long. Germline CDR1 SGHVS, CDR2 FNYEAQ. The V end lost 5 bases, the J end lost 3 bases, and 19 bases lay between the germline ends. The CDR3 DNA sequence: TGTGCCAGCAGCCGCCAAACGGGGGGCCTGGACACCGGGGAGCTGTTTTTT. It is translated as CASSRQTGGLDTGELFF.

CDR3 nucleotide sequence: TGTGCCAGCTCACCACCGGGACTAGCGGGGACCTACAATGAGCAGTTCTTC. The encoded protein is CASSPPGLAGTYNEQFF. The rearrangement uses TRBV18 and TRBJ2-1; 13 nucleotides match TRBD2. Germline V CDR1 and CDR2: KGHSH, LQKENI. CDR3 length: 17 amino acids. Losses at the gene ends were 0 bases for V and 2 bases for J; bases not matched to a gene: 1.

The rearrangement joins TRBV7-3 to TRBJ1-3, with 7 positions matching TRBD1. This CDR3 has 16 amino acids. Germline CDR1 is SGHTA and CDR2 is FQGTGA. After removal of 5 bases from V and 0 bases from J, the junction contained 7 bases not matched to a gene. CDR3 nucleotides: TGTGCCAGCAGCCACAGGGGCGTCTTCTCTGGAAACACCATATATTTT. It translates to CASSHRGVFSGNTIYF.

This rearrangement joins TRBV29-1 to TRBJ2-2; possibly TRBD1 for D (5 bases). The CDR3 totals 14 residues. With 5 bases removed from V and 5 bases from J, the gap between germline ends came to 15 bases. Germline V gene sequence: CDR1 SQVTM, CDR2 ANQGSEA. CDR3 in DNA: TGCAGCGTTAAGGTCAGGGTAGAAACCGGGGAGCTGTTTTTT. Amino acid sequence: CSVKVRVETGELFF.

DNA of the CDR3: TGTGCCAGCAGCCCCCGACAGGGAATAGGGCATGGCTACACCTTC. Its protein is CASSPRQGIGHGYTF. The gene calls are TRBV16 and TRBJ1-2, with TRBD1 identical over 7 bases. CDR1 and CDR2 from the germline V gene are KGHSY and FQNENV. V was pared by 4 bases and J by 6 bases, with 11 bases of the junction left unmatched. This CDR3 contains 15 residues.

The chain couples TRBV19 to TRBJ2-3, with D tentatively TRBD1 (5 bases). V was cut by 3 bases and J by 4 bases, with 5 bases left in between. The CDR3 consists of 12 residues. Germline CDR1 and CDR2: LNHDA and SQIVND (reference sequence). The CDR3 reads CASSMGPDTQYF. The CDR3, as DNA: TGTGCCAGTAGTATGGGGCCAGATACGCAGTATTTT.